The T cell receptor (beta chain) under discussion was sequenced for a study of identical twins. TCRdb reprocessed the 5' RACE reads with MiXCR, giving one entry per CDR3 protein. This table has 1,800,000 or so distinct CDR3 sequences, less than 40% appearing once. The sample holds a few counts of this clonotype. Germline CDR1 is MGHRA and CDR2 is YSYEKL. The CDR3 is 15 amino acids. The V gene lost 1 base and the J gene lost 6 bases, with 13 bases spanning the gap. The chain carries TRBV4-1 and TRBJ2-4; the D gene could be TRBD1 or TRBD2 (6 bases each). The sequence derives from a newborn girl in good health. The sequenced sample was cord blood. The CDR3 protein is CASSQVIGGGNIQYF. CDR3 nucleotides: TGCGCCAGCAGCCAAGTAATCGGGGGCGGAAACATTCAGTACTTC.